Listed below are T cell receptor beta chains from one sample, sequenced in a study of Graves' ophthalmopathy and Graves' hyperthyroidism. TCRdb re-called the multiplex PCR reads through MiXCR, storing one row per CDR3 protein. The sample holds about 740,000 distinct CDR3 sequences, roughly two fifths seen once. Sequencing was carried out using peripheral blood. The receptors stem from an adult man with Graves' ophthalmopathy. The CDR3 runs from the conserved cysteine through the conserved F or W. D genes are given only for firm matches. Clone sizes are given selectively: once, few, many, or a class where the clone is expanded.

>NA|TRBV7-2|NA|TRBJ2-7
TGTGCCAGCAGTCAGCGAAAACAGGGTTCCTACGAGCAGTACTTC
CASSQRKQGSYEQYF
>once|TRBV29-1|TRBD1|TRBJ1-2
TGCAGCATAAGGACAGGATATCTGACCTTC
CSIRTGYLTF
>NA|TRBV11-2|NA|TRBJ2-7
TGTGCCAGCAGCTTAGGGCCTAGCGAGAACTACGAGCAGTACTTC
CASSLGPSENYEQYF
>NA|TRBV20-1|NA|TRBJ2-5
TGCAGTGCCCCAAGGTCGGCTATCCAAGAGACCCAGTACTTC
CSAPRSAIQETQYF
>many|TRBV7-9|NA|TRBJ1-6
TGTGCCAGCAGCTTAACGGAACTGGGGCCCCTCCACTTT
CASSLTELGPLHF
>NA|TRBV24-1|NA|TRBJ1-5
TGTGCCACCAGTGATACCGGGACTGGCGGAATCCAAGAGACCCAGCATTTT
CATSDTGTGGIQETQHF
>NA|TRBV7-6|NA|TRBJ1-2
TGTGCCAGCAGCTTGGGGGCGGTCGACTTCTATGGCTACACCTTC
CASSLGAVDFYGYTF
>many|TRBV2|TRBD1|TRBJ2-7
TGTGCCAGCAGGAGGGGGACAGAATTTCACTACGAGCAGTACTTC
CASRRGTEFHYEQYF
>many|TRBV25-1|NA|TRBJ1-2
TGTGCCAGCGCTGGGACGATTGGCTACACCTTC
CASAGTIGYTF
>NA|TRBV7-2|NA|TRBJ2-7
TGTGCCAGCAGTTTACAAGGAGGGTATGACGAGCAGTACTTC
CASSLQGGYDEQYF
>NA|TRBV10-2|NA|TRBJ2-6
TGCGCCAGCTCGTGGCAGGGGTCTGGGGCCAACGTCCTGACTTTC
CASSWQGSGANVLTF
>NA|TRBV12-3/TRBV12-4|TRBD2|TRBJ2-6
TGTGCCAGCAGACTCGGGACTAGCGGATTCTCTGGGGCCAACGTCCTGACTTTC
CASRLGTSGFSGANVLTF
>many|TRBV9|NA|TRBJ1-6
TGTGCCAGCAGCAGGGAGGACAGCCTAAATTCACCCCTCCACTTT
CASSREDSLNSPLHF
>few|TRBV6-6|NA|TRBJ1-2
TGTGCCAGCAGTTACTGGCCTCGGGACTCTGGCTACACCTTC
CASSYWPRDSGYTF
>few|TRBV7-7|NA|TRBJ2-2
TGTGCTAGCAGCGGCAACTTTGGGGGGGGCATGAACACCGGGGAGCTGTTTTTT
CASSGNFGGGMNTGELFF
>many|TRBV2|NA|TRBJ2-7
TGTGCCAGCCTAGGACGGAACATCATCTACGAGCAGTACTTC
CASLGRNIIYEQYF
>NA|TRBV24-1|TRBD1|TRBJ1-2
TGTGCCAGCAGGGGGGGGAAGGGCTACACCTTC
CASRGGKGYTF
>NA|TRBV11-2|TRBD1|TRBJ1-5
TGTGCCAGCAGCAGAGTCGGACAGGGGGCGAATCAGCCCCAGCATTTT
CASSRVGQGANQPQHF
>NA|TRBV29-1|NA|TRBJ1-1
TGCAGCTTAGTTCAGGTGATGAACACTGAAGCTTTCTTT
CSLVQVMNTEAFF
>few|TRBV5-6|TRBD1|TRBJ1-5
TGTGCCAGCAGCTTAGAACAGGGGACTTATCAGCCCCAGCATTTT
CASSLEQGTYQPQHF
>many|TRBV5-1|TRBD1|TRBJ1-1
TGCGCCAGCAGCTTATTACAGGGGAGCACTGAAGCTTTCTTT
CASSLLQGSTEAFF
>few|TRBV7-9|TRBD1|TRBJ1-5
TGTGCCAGCAGCCAACAGGGGATCAATCAGCCCCAGCATTTT
CASSQQGINQPQHF
>few|TRBV12-3/TRBV12-4|NA|TRBJ2-7
TGTGCCACCGGTTTGGCAATGGGGGGGCAGCAGTACTTC
CATGLAMGGQQYF
>many|TRBV19|NA|TRBJ2-2
TGTGCCAGTAGTACCACTTCTTGGACAGCCGGGGAGCTGTTTTTT
CASSTTSWTAGELFF
>once|TRBV12-5|NA|TRBJ1-3
TGTGCCAGCTCACCACATCCGTTCTCTGGAAACACCATATATTTT
CASSPHPFSGNTIYF
>NA|TRBV29-1|NA|TRBJ2-6
TGCAGCTGGGACGGACGCTCTGGGGCCAACGTCCTGACTTTC
CSWDGRSGANVLTF
>few|TRBV6-5|NA|TRBJ2-7
TGTGCCAGCGGAGCAGGGCCGGGGTACGAGCAGTACTTC
CASGAGPGYEQYF
>many|TRBV6-5|TRBD1|TRBJ1-5
TGTGCCAGCAGCAGCAGACAGGGAAATCAGCCCCAGCATTTT
CASSSRQGNQPQHF
>NA|TRBV7-2|TRBD2|TRBJ2-5
TGTGCCAGCAGCTTAGATAGCGGGAGGGCCCACGAGACCCAGTACTTC
CASSLDSGRAHETQYF
>NA|TRBV10-1|NA|TRBJ1-1
TGTGCCAGCAGTTACCGGGGCGACCATGGGGCTGAAGCTTTCTTT
CASSYRGDHGAEAFF
>few|TRBV7-2|NA|TRBJ2-7
TGTGCCAGCAGCCAGACGGGGACGGTTAGCTCCTACGAGCAGTACTTC
CASSQTGTVSSYEQYF
>once|TRBV25-1|NA|TRBJ2-2
TGTGCCAGCAGTTTCCCCGTACTACGTGGCACCGGGGAGCTGTTTTTT
CASSFPVLRGTGELFF
>NA|TRBV29-1|NA|TRBJ1-5
TGCAGCGTTGAAGATGTTAGCAATCAGCCCCAGCATTTT
CSVEDVSNQPQHF
>many|TRBV15|NA|TRBJ1-5
TGTGCCACCAGCAGAGGGGGCGTTTTGAATCAGCCCCAGCATTTT
CATSRGGVLNQPQHF
>few|TRBV5-5|NA|TRBJ1-6
TGTGCCAGCAGCGGGGCACAGGTGAATTCACCCCTCCACTTT
CASSGAQVNSPLHF
>many|TRBV9|NA|TRBJ1-6
TGTGCCAGCAGCTTTAGGGCAAATTCACCCCTCCACTTT
CASSFRANSPLHF
>NA|TRBV5-4|TRBD1|TRBJ1-1
TGTGCCAGCAGTTACCTCCGTGGGACAGGGGGCGAAGCTTTCTTT
CASSYLRGTGGEAFF
>few|TRBV24-1|TRBD1|TRBJ1-5
TGTGCCACCAGTAGGAAGGACAGGCGGAATCAGCCCCAGCATTTT
CATSRKDRRNQPQHF
>NA|TRBV7-8|NA|TRBJ2-5
TGTGCCAGCAGCGTTGGTGGGGGCCCTCCGAGGGAGACCCAGTACTTC
CASSVGGGPPRETQYF
>many|TRBV2|NA|TRBJ1-5
TGTGCCAGCAGTGAAGGGGCTGGGGGACCGGCCAATCAGCCCCAGCATTTT
CASSEGAGGPANQPQHF
>NA|TRBV28|NA|TRBJ2-7
TGTGCCAGCAGTATCGGATCAGCGGGGCAGTACTTC
CASSIGSAGQYF
>many|TRBV10-3|NA|TRBJ1-1
TGTGCCATCAGTGATACAGAGAACACTGAAGCTTTCTTT
CAISDTENTEAFF
>NA|TRBV7-2|NA|TRBJ1-2
TGTGCCAGCAGCCTGGACCCTAAAGGCTACTATGGCTACACCTTC
CASSLDPKGYYGYTF
>NA|TRBV7-9|NA|TRBJ1-4
TGTGCCAGCAGCTTCGACAGATCCACTAATGAAAAACTGTTTTTT
CASSFDRSTNEKLFF
>NA|TRBV2|NA|TRBJ2-5
TGTGCCAGCAGTGAATGGGAGTTAGAGACCCAGTACTTC
CASSEWELETQYF
>NA|TRBV20-1|TRBD1|TRBJ2-7
TGCAGTGCTAGAGACATTGGCAGGGGGTCTGACGAGCAGTACTTC
CSARDIGRGSDEQYF
>many|TRBV10-3|NA|TRBJ1-5
TGTGCCACCCAGACCGGGACACTTAGCAATCAGCCCCAGCATTTT
CATQTGTLSNQPQHF
>many|TRBV24-1|NA|TRBJ2-5
TGTGCCACCAGTGATAGGACAGATCCACAAGAGACCCAGTACTTC
CATSDRTDPQETQYF
>many|TRBV10-3|NA|TRBJ2-2
TGTGCCATCACGGCGAACACCGGGGAGCTGTTTTTT
CAITANTGELFF
>many|TRBV29-1|NA|TRBJ1-2
TGCAGCGTTGACAGGGGCGGCCTCTATGGCTACACCTTC
CSVDRGGLYGYTF
>NA|TRBV25-1|NA|TRBJ2-1
TGTGCCAGCTCAAAACGAAAGAACGGGGGAGATGAGCAGTTCTTC
CASSKRKNGGDEQFF
>NA|TRBV25-1|NA|TRBJ1-2
TGTGCCAGCAGCCAAGATCTATCCGGCTATGGCTACACCTTC
CASSQDLSGYGYTF
>NA|TRBV7-9|NA|TRBJ2-7
TGTGCCAGCAGCTTAGCTTGGGGTCTCCTGGACGAGCAGTACTTC
CASSLAWGLLDEQYF
>many|TRBV5-1|TRBD1|TRBJ1-5
TGCGCCAGCAGCTTTACCCCAGGGGGCACGGAGCCCCAGCATTTT
CASSFTPGGTEPQHF
>NA|TRBV4-1|NA|TRBJ2-2
TGCGCCAGCAGCCATATGGGAACCGGGGAGCTGTTTTTT
CASSHMGTGELFF
>NA|TRBV29-1|TRBD1|TRBJ1-4
TGCAGCGTTGAAGAGGACAGGCTTAATGAAAAACTGTTTTTT
CSVEEDRLNEKLFF
>few|TRBV11-2|NA|TRBJ2-3
TGTGCCAGCAGCTTAGCAACAGATACGCAGTATTTT
CASSLATDTQYF